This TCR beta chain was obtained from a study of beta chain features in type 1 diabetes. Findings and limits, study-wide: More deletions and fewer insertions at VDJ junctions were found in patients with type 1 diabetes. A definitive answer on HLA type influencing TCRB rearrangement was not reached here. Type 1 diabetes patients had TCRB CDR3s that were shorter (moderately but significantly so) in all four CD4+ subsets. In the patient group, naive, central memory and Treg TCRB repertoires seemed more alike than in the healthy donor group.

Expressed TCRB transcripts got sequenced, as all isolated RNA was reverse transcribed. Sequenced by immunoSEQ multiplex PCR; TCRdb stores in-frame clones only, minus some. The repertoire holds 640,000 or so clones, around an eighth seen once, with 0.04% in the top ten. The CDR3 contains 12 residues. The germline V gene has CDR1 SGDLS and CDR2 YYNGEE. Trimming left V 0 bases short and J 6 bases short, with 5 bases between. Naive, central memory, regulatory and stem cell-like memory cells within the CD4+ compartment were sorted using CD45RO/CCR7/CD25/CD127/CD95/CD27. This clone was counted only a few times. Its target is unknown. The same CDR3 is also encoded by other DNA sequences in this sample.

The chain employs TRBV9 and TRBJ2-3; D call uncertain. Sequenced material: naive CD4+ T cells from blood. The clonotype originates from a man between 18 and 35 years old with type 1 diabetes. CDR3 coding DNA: TGTGCCAGCAGCGTAGTGGGGGATACGCAGTATTTT. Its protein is CASSVVGDTQYF.